The T cell receptor (beta chain) described here comes from a study of beta chain features in type 1 diabetes. Broader study findings: All four CD4+ subsets of Type 1 diabetes patients contained TCRB CDR3s that were moderately but significantly shorter. More deletions and fewer insertions at VDJ junctions were found in patients with type 1 diabetes. Patients showed naive, central memory and Treg TCRB repertoires that appeared more similar than those of healthy donors.

Sequencing targeted expressed TCRB transcripts, as all isolated RNA had been reverse transcribed. TCRdb's copy holds only in-frame clones and misses some; the assay was immunoSEQ multiplex PCR. The table lists approximately 380,000 clones, over 12% of them singletons. This clone was found a few times. What it binds is not known. The germline V gene encodes CDR1 SQVTM and CDR2 ANQGSEA. There are 15 residues in the CDR3. V was clipped by 4 bases and J by 1 base; unmatched bases: 5. This receptor was taken from a woman aged 18-29 years in good health. The sample taken for sequencing was naive CD4+ T cells from blood. The rearrangement links TRBV29-1 to TRBJ2-2, with TRBD1 matching 8 bases. This chain's CDR3 is CSVAMDRVNTGELFF. For the CDR3, the DNA is TGCAGCGTTGCAATGGACAGGGTGAACACCGGGGAGCTGTTTTTT.